This TCR beta chain was recorded in a study of control samples from healthy donors and cancer patients. Only in-frame clones appear in the TCRdb table, and some are missing; sequencing was by immunoSEQ multiplex PCR. The data hold nearly 55,000 clones, with around 95% observed a single time. In regard to this clone: One end of the junction fails to match germline, which may point to a read error.

The TCR was taken from a woman aged 30 to 39 in good health. Sequencing input: blood.

The CDR3, as DNA: TGTGCCAGCAGCCTGGACAGAGGAGTGCACTTC. Translation: CASSLDRGVHF. The V and J genes are TRBV11-2 and TRBJ2-7, with D perhaps TRBD1 (6 bases). The CDR3 has 11 amino acids. CDR1 is SGHAT, CDR2 FQNNGV, per germline.